This T cell receptor beta chain derives from a study of blood T cell repertoires in COVID-19. At the level of the study: Material from acute and convalescent COVID-19 was sourced from the United States, Italy and Spain. PBMCs, B-cell-depleted T cells, or T cells provided the cDNA or gDNA that made up the material.

This CDR3 contains 12 residues. V shed 4 bases, J shed 10 bases, and the junction held 4 bases outside the gene matches. In the study's own analysis: From reference gene primer amplification, estimates of nucleated cell counts were derived. Some clones are missing from TCRdb's copy, which holds only in-frame ones; the method was immunoSEQ multiplex PCR. V and J calls and clone size are copied from that table; D and trimming were computed from the DNA. Of more than 110,000 clones listed, 85% to 90% are singletons. The chain carries TRBV12-3 or TRBV12-4 and TRBJ2-1; 7 bases match TRBD1. Material for sequencing was peripheral blood. The source of this sequence is a woman of 80 years or more with acute or convalescent COVID-19. The CDR3 spells CASSYRGREQFF. The CDR3 bases are TGTGCCAGCAGTTACAGGGGAAGGGAGCAGTTCTTC.